This entry concerns a single TCR beta chain. The data stem from a study of type 1 regulatory T cells. Study as a whole: An in vitro protocol generated T-allo10, a Tr1-enriched, alloantigen-specific CD4 T cell product.

TCRdb reprocessed the reads with MiXCR, giving one entry per CDR3 protein. The sample holds approximately 90,000 distinct CDR3 sequences; around a third are singletons and the top ten take about 2.4%. Material: CD4+ T cells, either the whole sample or a sorted fraction (not recorded which). The origin of this receptor is a human donor in good health.

The CDR3 region is CATRGGGRLAKNIQYF. CDR3 nucleotide sequence: TGTGCCACCAGGGGTGGGGGGCGATTAGCCAAAAACATTCAGTACTTC. The V gene is TRBV15, the J gene TRBJ2-4; D may be TRBD1 or TRBD2 (6 bases each). Trimming pared 6 bases from V and 0 bases from J, leaving 15 bases between. Germline CDR1 LNHNV, CDR2 YYDKDF (reference sequence). The CDR3 is 16 residues long. The full variable domain, rest sourced from reference TRBV15 and TRBJ2-4, is DAMVIQNPRYQVTQFGKPVTLSCSQTLNHNVMYWYQQKSSQAPKLLFHYYDKDFNNEADTPDNFQSRRPNTSFCFLDIRSPGLGDTAMYLCATRGGGRLAKNIQYFGAGTRLSVL.